This record covers a single TCR beta chain. Method: immunoSEQ multiplex PCR; TCRdb's copy keeps in-frame clones and lacks some. The sample includes some 150,000 clones, around four fifths of them seen just once. Seattle's cohort entered during active infection and was followed longitudinally. Germline loops: CDR1 SGHNT, CDR2 YENEEA. The CDR3 is 17 residues long. Trimming left V 3 bases short and J 3 bases short, with 18 bases between. The data are from a study of blood T cell repertoires in COVID-19. Study in general: In each case, the material was cDNA or gDNA derived from T cells, B-cell-depleted T cells, or PBMCs.

The sequence was obtained from a woman in her 70s with COVID-19, enrolled during active disease. The sequenced material came from peripheral blood. The chain employs TRBV11-3 and TRBJ1-5; possibly TRBD1 for D (6 bases). The CDR3 DNA sequence: TGTGCCAGCAGCTTTCTGTCCAGGGGCCTTATCAATCAGCCCCAGCATTTT. Translating gives CASSFLSRGLINQPQHF.